Listed below are T cell receptor beta chains from one sample, sequenced in a study of metastatic and nonmetastatic thyroid tumors. TCRdb used MiXCR to call clones anew from the PCR reads. The data show about 92,000 clones, 15% seen once. The sequenced sample was blood. These TCRs come from a female donor with papillary thyroid cancer or a benign thyroid nodule (not recorded which). Some clones in this sample may be carry-over from other donors' samples. The CDR3 runs from the conserved cysteine through the conserved F or W. The D gene is left open where the match is weak. Clone size is not always given. Where it is, it says once, few, many or a class for expanded clones.

d_gene: -
v_gene: TRBV10-3
abundance: few
j_gene: TRBJ1-3
CDR3aa: CAISNNPGGNTIYF
CDR3nt: TGTGCCATCAGTAACAATCCCGGGGGAAACACCATATATTTT

d_gene: -
v_gene: TRBV20-1
abundance: many
j_gene: TRBJ2-7
CDR3aa: CSARGIEQYF
CDR3nt: TGCAGTGCTAGGGGGATCGAGCAGTACTTC

d_gene: -
v_gene: TRBV28
abundance: -
j_gene: TRBJ2-7
CDR3aa: CASSQGGTYEQYF
CDR3nt: TGTGCCAGCAGCCAAGGTGGAACCTACGAGCAGTACTTC

d_gene: -
v_gene: TRBV6-1
abundance: -
j_gene: TRBJ2-7
CDR3aa: CASRRDRNYEQYF
CDR3nt: TGTGCCAGCAGACGCGACAGGAACTACGAGCAGTACTTC

d_gene: -
v_gene: TRBV6-1
abundance: -
j_gene: TRBJ1-3
CDR3aa: CASRRGRRPGNTIYF
CDR3nt: TGTGCCAGCAGACGCGGGAGGCGACCTGGAAACACCATATATTTT

d_gene: -
v_gene: TRBV13
abundance: few
j_gene: TRBJ1-5
CDR3aa: CASSGDGNQPQHF
CDR3nt: TGTGCCAGCAGCGGGGACGGCAATCAGCCCCAGCATTTT

d_gene: -
v_gene: TRBV27
abundance: few
j_gene: TRBJ2-2
CDR3aa: CASSYFRDTGELFF
CDR3nt: TGTGCCAGCAGTTACTTCCGAGACACCGGGGAGCTGTTTTTT

d_gene: -
v_gene: TRBV19
abundance: many
j_gene: TRBJ2-1
CDR3aa: CASSIRSSSGNEQFF
CDR3nt: TGTGCCAGTAGTATAAGGTCGAGCTCGGGCAATGAGCAGTTCTTC

d_gene: -
v_gene: TRBV28
abundance: many
j_gene: TRBJ1-2
CDR3aa: CASSSTRTDFF
CDR3nt: TGTGCCAGCAGCTCTACCCGGACCGATTTTTTC

d_gene: TRBD1
v_gene: TRBV6-1
abundance: many
j_gene: TRBJ2-7
CDR3aa: CASSRTGTESYEQYF
CDR3nt: TGTGCCAGCAGTAGGACCGGGACAGAATCCTACGAGCAGTACTTC

d_gene: -
v_gene: TRBV7-8
abundance: many
j_gene: TRBJ2-5
CDR3aa: CASSPAADIPEETQYF
CDR3nt: TGTGCCAGCAGCCCTGCAGCGGACATACCAGAAGAGACCCAGTACTTC

d_gene: -
v_gene: TRBV4-1
abundance: many
j_gene: TRBJ1-1
CDR3aa: CASSQDNQGWTEAFF
CDR3nt: TGCGCCAGCAGCCAAGATAATCAGGGGTGGACTGAAGCTTTCTTT

d_gene: -
v_gene: TRBV20-1
abundance: many
j_gene: TRBJ2-7
CDR3aa: CSASRAAGIYEQYF
CDR3nt: TGCAGTGCCTCCAGGGCGGCGGGAATCTACGAGCAGTACTTC

d_gene: TRBD1
v_gene: TRBV7-6
abundance: many
j_gene: TRBJ2-7
CDR3aa: CASSSDRGPVEQYF
CDR3nt: TGTGCCAGCAGCTCGGACAGGGGCCCTGTCGAGCAGTACTTC

d_gene: -
v_gene: TRBV9
abundance: many
j_gene: TRBJ2-1
CDR3aa: CASSVGTAPSYNEQFF
CDR3nt: TGTGCCAGCAGCGTAGGGACAGCCCCCTCCTACAATGAGCAGTTCTTC

d_gene: -
v_gene: TRBV28
abundance: few
j_gene: TRBJ1-4
CDR3aa: CASNPNFWPSVNEKLFF
CDR3nt: TGTGCCAGCAACCCTAATTTCTGGCCTTCGGTTAATGAAAAACTGTTTTTT

d_gene: -
v_gene: TRBV19
abundance: -
j_gene: TRBJ1-6
CDR3aa: CASSMRQGHSSYNSPLHF
CDR3nt: TGTGCCAGTAGTATGAGACAAGGACACAGCTCCTATAATTCACCCCTCCACTTT

d_gene: TRBD2
v_gene: TRBV6-1
abundance: few
j_gene: TRBJ2-3
CDR3aa: CASSALGLETDTQYF
CDR3nt: TGTGCCAGCAGTGCCCTGGGACTAGAAACAGATACGCAGTATTTT

d_gene: -
v_gene: TRBV3-1
abundance: -
j_gene: TRBJ1-5
CDR3aa: CASSQGSQPRHF
CDR3nt: TGTGCCAGCAGCCAAGGCAGTCAGCCCCGGCATTTT

d_gene: -
v_gene: TRBV18
abundance: many
j_gene: TRBJ1-1
CDR3aa: CASSRGAGVNTEAFF
CDR3nt: TGTGCCAGCTCACGAGGGGCGGGGGTGAACACTGAAGCTTTCTTT

d_gene: -
v_gene: TRBV18
abundance: many
j_gene: TRBJ1-6
CDR3aa: CASSPLNGPNNSPLHF
CDR3nt: TGTGCCAGCTCACCCTTAAATGGCCCCAATAATTCACCCCTCCACTTT

d_gene: -
v_gene: TRBV7-9
abundance: many
j_gene: TRBJ1-5
CDR3aa: CASSLAGGNQPQHF
CDR3nt: TGTGCCAGCAGCTTAGCAGGGGGCAATCAGCCCCAGCATTTT

d_gene: -
v_gene: TRBV7-8
abundance: many
j_gene: TRBJ1-1
CDR3aa: CASSLGGGWDEAFF
CDR3nt: TGTGCCAGCAGCTTAGGGGGGGGTTGGGATGAAGCTTTCTTT